A single sample gave rise to the 8 T cell receptor beta chains below, sequenced in a study of shared clonotypes between healthy human individuals. The protocol was immunoSEQ multiplex PCR, while the TCRdb copy is restricted to in-frame clones and leaves out a portion. The sample contains nearly 1,000,000 clones, less than 85% of which appear only once. Sequencing was carried out using memory CD4+ T cells sorted from blood. Subset described: CD45RA-negative fraction. The receptors shown here come from a man younger than 35 in good health.

This chain connects TRBV4-1 to TRBJ2-5; D perhaps matches TRBD1 (6 bases). The V gene lost 6 bases and the J gene lost 1 base, with 12 bases spanning the gap. The CDR3 has 14 residues. CDR1 MGHRA and CDR2 YSYEKL come from the germline V gene. In nucleotides, the CDR3 is TGCGCCAGCAGTTTAACAGGGACCCAAGAGACCCAGTACTTC. Its translation: CASSLTGTQETQYF.

This clone was counted between two and nine times. The chain recombines TRBV6-6 with TRBJ1-2; perhaps TRBD1 as D (5 bases). Germline V CDR1 and CDR2: MNHNY, SVGAGI (reference sequence). Trimming cost V 7 bases and J 6 bases, with 12 bases left between them. This CDR3 is 12 amino acids long. The CDR3 spells CASNGEGDGYTF. CDR3 DNA: TGTGCCAGCAATGGGGAAGGGGATGGCTACACCTTC.

The chain recombines TRBV9 with TRBJ1-1; no clear D gene. This CDR3 region has 14 residues. V lost 4 bases and J lost 4, with 14 bases in between. The germline CDR1 and CDR2 sequences are SGDLS and YYNGEE. CDR3 sequence reads: CASSPQKDGTEAFF. The CDR3 DNA is TGTGCCAGCAGCCCCCAGAAAGATGGCACTGAAGCTTTCTTT.

This clone was seen only once. Other nucleotide sequences in the sample specify the same CDR3. This chain joins TRBV30 and TRBJ2-3, with D possibly matching TRBD2 (5 bases). CDR1 is GTSNPN and CDR2 is SVGIG in the germline V gene (reference sequence). This CDR3 is built from 13 residues. V lost 0 bases, J lost 1 base, and 5 bases lay in between. The CDR3 sequence is CAWSVGGTDTQYF. CDR3 nucleotides: TGTGCCTGGAGTGTGGGAGGCACAGATACGCAGTATTTT. The variable domain in full, with the rest retrieved from reference TRBV30 and TRBJ2-3, is SQTIHQWPATLVQPVGSPLSLECTVEGTSNPNLYWYRQAAGRGLQLLFYSVGIGQISSEVPQNLSASRPQDRQFILSSKKLLLSDSGFYLCAWSVGGTDTQYFGPGTRLTVL.

The CDR3 coding sequence is TGTGCCAGCAGTATATCCGAGGGTGGGACTGAAGCTTTCTTT. This sequence encodes CASSISEGGTEAFF. This rearrangement joins TRBV2 to TRBJ1-1; no firm D call. Looked up from germline, CDR1 is SNHLY and CDR2 is FYNNEI. CDR3 length equals 14 residues. Trimming took 5 bases from V and 5 from J, leaving 15 bases between them.

The rearrangement links TRBV14 to TRBJ2-5; 8 positions agree with TRBD2. The CDR3 has 15 residues. The germline V gene encodes CDR1 SGHDN and CDR2 FVKESK. The V and J ends lost 4 bases and 2 bases, in that order; junction bases with no gene match: 6. Here the CDR3 reads CASSRLLAEQETQYF. The CDR3 DNA is TGTGCCAGCAGCCGCTTACTAGCGGAGCAAGAGACCCAGTACTTC.

This clone came up a few times. The V gene is TRBV11-2, the J gene TRBJ2-2; TRBD1 or TRBD2 may be the D gene (5 bases each). V lost 2 bases to trimming and J lost 4 bases, with 14 bases between them. CDR3 length: 16 amino acids. Germline V gives CDR1 SGHAT, CDR2 FQNNGV. The CDR3 nucleotides are TGTGCCAGCAGCTTACTGAGGGGACCTACCACCGGGGAGCTGTTTTTT. Its protein product is CASSLLRGPTTGELFF.

CDR3: CASSVLGAEWETQYF. The CDR3 bases are TGTGCCAGCAGCGTCTTGGGTGCAGAATGGGAGACCCAGTACTTC. The J gene is TRBJ2-5, the V gene TRBV9; D gene ambiguous. This CDR3 contains 15 residues. The V end lost 2 bases, the J end lost 5 bases, and 16 bases lay between the germline ends. CDR1 is SGDLS, CDR2 YYNGEE, per germline.